Each of the 9 T cell receptor beta chains below was sequenced from the same sample in a study of blood T cell repertoires in COVID-19. Sequenced by immunoSEQ multiplex PCR; TCRdb stores in-frame clones only, minus some. Among 150,000 or so clones listed, more than 65% were seen once. Sequencing was done on a sample of PBMCs or T cells enriched from blood (not recorded which). These receptors were collected from a man aged 50 or older who had recovered from COVID-19.

A single count supports this clone. The CDR3 loop reads CASSPGSGSLTDTQYF. The CDR3, as DNA: TGTGCCAGCAGCCCTGGCTCAGGGTCCCTCACAGATACGCAGTATTTT. The gene calls are TRBV5-5 and TRBJ2-3; D might be TRBD1 (5 bases). The germline V and J ends were trimmed by 4 bases and 2 bases, with 17 bases remaining between them. From germline, CDR1 is SGHKS and CDR2 YYEKEE (reference sequence). The CDR3 spans 16 residues.

V usage is TRBV10-1 and J usage is TRBJ2-3, with no clear D. The germline V gene has CDR1 WNHNN and CDR2 SYGVQD (reference sequence). The CDR3 is 15 amino acids. The V end was cut by 2 bases, the J end by 0 bases, with 9 bases between. The CDR3 coding sequence is TGCGCCAGCAGTGAGGGCACCCTTAGCACAGATACGCAGTATTTT. Its translation is CASSEGTLSTDTQYF.

The chain carries TRBV7-2 and TRBJ2-2; 9 bases are shared with TRBD1. Germline values: CDR1 SGHTA, CDR2 FQGNSA. V lost 6 bases, J lost 5 bases, and 7 bases stayed unmatched. The CDR3 totals 15 residues. DNA of the CDR3: TGTGCCAGCAGACAAGGGACAGGGAGGACCGGGGAGCTGTTTTTT. Amino acid sequence: CASRQGTGRTGELFF.

This chain connects TRBV13 to TRBJ1-1; the D is unclear. The CDR3 covers 15 residues. The germline gives CDR1 PRHDT, CDR2 FYEKMQ (reference sequence). V lost 2 bases, J lost 0 bases, and 10 bases lay in between. CDR3 sequence: CASSLWSGMNTEAFF. As DNA, the CDR3 is TGTGCCAGCAGCTTATGGTCCGGGATGAACACTGAAGCTTTCTTT.

As DNA, the CDR3 is TGTGCCTGGAGTGTACGGGGTTATGGCTACACCTTC. Amino acids: CAWSVRGYGYTF. The chain combines TRBV30 with TRBJ1-2, with D unclear. V was pared by 0 bases and J by 5 bases, with 7 bases between. Germline-derived CDR1 and CDR2 are GTSNPN and SVGIG (reference sequence). The CDR3 has 12 amino acids.

This sequence joins TRBV5-4 and TRBJ1-2; D is unclear. Trimming took off 1 base at V and 7 bases at J, with 5 bases between the two ends. Germline V gene lookup returns CDR1 SGHNT and CDR2 YYREEE (reference sequence). CDR3 length equals 11 residues. The CDR3 sequence is CASSLRGGYTF. DNA for the CDR3: TGTGCCAGCAGCTTGCGGGGTGGCTACACCTTC.

The chain uses TRBV7-8 and TRBJ2-7; 9 nucleotides line up with TRBD2. J lost 3 bases, V lost 4 bases, and 1 base had no gene match. This CDR3 region has 13 residues. Per germline, CDR1 SGHVS and CDR2 FQNEAQ. This CDR3 is CASSYSGGYEQYF. DNA of the CDR3: TGTGCCAGCAGCTATAGCGGGGGCTACGAGCAGTACTTC.

V is TRBV7-2 and J is TRBJ2-5, with 8 bases matching TRBD2. Unmatched junction bases numbered 6, after V lost 7 bases and J lost 5 bases. The CDR3 runs 13 residues. Germline assignment: CDR1 SGHTA and CDR2 FQGNSA. CDR3 loop: CASKEAGVETQYF. The CDR3 coding sequence is TGTGCCAGCAAAGAAGCGGGGGTGGAGACCCAGTACTTC.

This sequence joins TRBV5-8 and TRBJ1-3; 7 bases fit TRBD1. Germline V gives CDR1 SGHTS, CDR2 YDEGEE. The length of the CDR3 is 14 residues. V shed 6 bases, J shed 4 bases, and the junction held 7 bases outside the gene matches. The CDR3 here is CASTLPGQGNTIYF. CDR3 coding DNA: TGTGCCAGCACCCTACCGGGACAGGGAAACACCATATATTTT.